The 12 T cell receptor beta chains below were found in one sample sequenced in a study of cytomegalovirus exposure and HLA in healthy donors. The primer mix had 60 Vbeta and 13 Jbeta primers. Assay: immunoSEQ multiplex PCR; the TCRdb copy retains only in-frame clones and omits some. There are under 150,000 clones in the sample; roughly 80% occur only once, and about 1.8% lies in the top ten. Sequenced material: PBMCs. Receptors originate from a man between 18 and 29 years old in good health and CMV-seronegative.

The rearrangement links TRBV9 to TRBJ2-1, with D possibly TRBD1 on 5 matching bases. The V end was cut by 4 bases, the J end by 0 bases, with 11 bases between. CDR3 length: 15 residues. CDR1 and CDR2 (germline): SGDLS, YYNGEE. The CDR3 here is CASSPRDFSYNEQFF. CDR3 coding DNA: TGTGCCAGCAGCCCCAGGGATTTCTCCTACAATGAGCAGTTCTTC. Full variable domain (remainder filled in from reference TRBV9 and TRBJ2-1): DSGVTQTPKHLITATGQRVTLRCSPRSGDLSVYWYQQSLDQGLQFLIQYYNGEERAKGNILERFSAQQFPDLHSELNLSSLELGDSALYFCASSPRDFSYNEQFFGPGTRLTVL.

This clone was recorded once. This chain uses TRBV20-1 with TRBJ1-1, with 9 bases aligning to TRBD1. The germline gives CDR1 DFQATT, CDR2 SNEGSKA (reference sequence). The CDR3 covers 11 residues. The ends lost 5 bases at V and 11 bases at J; junction bases unmatched: 6. The CDR3 is CSAGQGLRAFF. In nucleotides, the CDR3 is TGCAGTGCTGGACAGGGGTTGAGGGCTTTCTTT.

The chain carries TRBV18 and TRBJ2-2; 10 nucleotides agree with TRBD1. CDR3 length equals 18 residues. V was pared by 1 base and J by 5 bases, with 10 bases of the junction left unmatched. Germline-derived CDR1 and CDR2 are KGHSH and LQKENI. The CDR3, as DNA: TGTGCCAGCTCACCACTTTTAACGGGACAGGGGCCAACCGGGGAGCTGTTTTTT. Residues: CASSPLLTGQGPTGELFF.

The chain links TRBV19 to TRBJ2-5; TRBD2 matches 12 bases. Germline V gives CDR1 LNHDA, CDR2 SQIVND (reference sequence). J was trimmed by 5 bases and V by 6 bases; bases with no gene match: 4. The CDR3 contains 14 residues. The CDR3 coding sequence is TGTGCCAGTAGCCCGACTAGCGGGGGTGAGACCCAGTACTTC. This translates into CASSPTSGGETQYF.

The V and J genes are TRBV19 and TRBJ1-2, with D perhaps matching TRBD1 (6 bases). This CDR3 comprises 12 residues. From germline, CDR1 is LNHDA and CDR2 SQIVND (reference sequence). V lost 4 bases and J lost 7, with 10 bases in between. DNA of the CDR3: TGTGCCAGTAGTACTACAGGGAGTGGCTACACCTTC. Translation gives CASSTTGSGYTF. The complete variable domain, with remaining parts taken from reference TRBV19 and TRBJ1-2, reads DGGITQSPKYLFRKEGQNVTLSCEQNLNHDAMYWYRQDPGQGLRLIYYSQIVNDFQKGDIAEGYSVSREKKESFPLTVTSAQKNPTAFYLCASSTTGSGYTFGSGTRLTVV.

V and J are TRBV25-1 and TRBJ2-1; 12 bases agree with TRBD2. The germline V gene has CDR1 MGHDK and CDR2 SYGVNS. J was trimmed by 9 bases and V by 1 base; bases with no gene match: 7. This CDR3 is built from 16 residues. Here the CDR3 DNA reads TGTGCCAGCAGTGAATTGAGGACTAGCGGGGAGAGTGAGCAGTTCTTC. It encodes CASSELRTSGESEQFF.

The count of this clone is one. The rearrangement links TRBV27 to TRBJ1-1; 8 bases match TRBD1. The ends lost 6 bases at V and 1 base at J; junction bases unmatched: 7. The CDR3 totals 15 residues. CDR1 is MNHEY, CDR2 SMNVEV, per germline (reference sequence). The CDR3 DNA reads TGTGCCAGCAGACCATGGGGACAGGAGAACACTGAAGCTTTCTTT. Its protein product is CASRPWGQENTEAFF.

This clone was seen just once. This chain joins TRBV7-3 and TRBJ1-6; D not certain. CDR3 length: 14 amino acids. Trimming stripped 2 bases from V and 6 bases from J, with 8 bases between. Germline CDR1 is SGHTA and CDR2 is FQGTGA. The CDR3 nucleotides read TGTGCCAGCAGCTTAGGGCAGGTTAATTCACCCCTCCACTTT. Translated: CASSLGQVNSPLHF.

The V and J genes are TRBV6-5 and TRBJ1-6, with TRBD1 identical over 8 bases. The CDR3 loop spans 15 amino acids. Germline V gene sequence: CDR1 MNHEY, CDR2 SVGAGI. Germline trimming cut 6 bases from V and 9 bases from J; bases unmatched to any gene: 10. CDR3 nucleotide sequence: TGTGCCAGCAGCGGACAGGGTGGGATGAGTTCACCCCTCCACTTT. Residues: CASSGQGGMSSPLHF.

The V gene is TRBV12-5, the J gene TRBJ2-1; a weak D match, TRBD1 (6 bases). V lost 7 bases and J lost 5, with 18 bases in between. CDR1 LGHNT and CDR2 FRNRAP come from the germline V gene. CDR3 length: 15 residues. The CDR3 reads CASVGWGPTDNEQFF. As DNA, the CDR3 is TGTGCTAGTGTTGGGTGGGGGCCTACGGACAATGAGCAGTTCTTC. The whole variable domain, remainder taken from reference TRBV12-5 and TRBJ2-1, is DARVTQTPRHKVTEMGQEVTMRCQPILGHNTVFWYRQTMMQGLELLAYFRNRAPLDDSGMPKDRFSAEMPDATLATLKIQPSEPRDSAVYFCASVGWGPTDNEQFFGPGTRLTVL.

The rearrangement uses TRBV12-5 and TRBJ2-7; 7 bases match TRBD2. The J segment lost 3 bases and the V segment lost 1 base, leaving 6 bases of the junction unmatched. Germline values: CDR1 LGHNT, CDR2 FRNRAP. The CDR3 runs 15 residues. This CDR3 is CASGLAGGVGYEQYF. The DNA for the CDR3 is TGTGCTAGTGGTTTGGCGGGGGGTGTCGGCTACGAGCAGTACTTC.

The chain joins TRBV10-3 to TRBJ1-2; 8 nucleotides match TRBD1. The germline gives CDR1 ENHRY, CDR2 SYGVKD. The ends lost 6 bases at V and 4 bases at J; junction bases unmatched: 4. This CDR3 spans 13 amino acids. The CDR3 DNA follows: TGTGCCATCAGGGGACAGGCGCCCTATGGCTACACCTTC. Residues: CAIRGQAPYGYTF.